The 7 T cell receptor beta chains below come from one sample, sequenced in a study of T-cell reconstitution after alpha-beta-depleted transplantation in children. Construction of the TCRbeta library involved unique molecular identifiers. TCRdb called the PCR reads again in MiXCR, with one record for every CDR3 protein. The sample includes around 240,000 distinct CDR3 sequences, around 9.7% of them seen just once. The sample was PBMCs from the stem cell graft donor, taken from the stem cell graft. Receptor source: a human donor who donated a stem cell graft to a child with SCID.

The chain couples TRBV7-7 to TRBJ1-5; 7 bases agree with TRBD1. Germline values: CDR1 SSHAT, CDR2 FNYEAQ (reference sequence). There are 15 residues in the CDR3. Trimming took 6 bases from V and 3 from J; bases not matched to a gene: 8. CDR3 in amino acids: CASRERQGLNQPQHF. The DNA for the CDR3 is TGTGCCAGCAGAGAACGACAGGGACTCAATCAGCCCCAGCATTTT.

The rearrangement links TRBV5-1 to TRBJ2-1; 8 bases agree with TRBD1. This CDR3 is built from 15 residues. Germline trimming cut 1 base from V and 1 base from J; bases unmatched to any gene: 1. Germline CDR1 is SGHRS and CDR2 is YFSETQ. The DNA for the CDR3 is TGCGCCAGCAGCTTGAGACAGGGGTCCTACAATGAGCAGTTCTTC. Translated, it gives CASSLRQGSYNEQFF.

This clonotype has only a few counts. The chain is built from TRBV20-1 and TRBJ1-2; D gene uncertain. CDR1 and CDR2 (germline): DFQATT, SNEGSKA (reference sequence). This CDR3 has 10 residues. The V end lost 7 bases, the J end lost 6 bases, and 9 bases lay between the germline ends. The CDR3 is CSGGLDGYTF. DNA of the CDR3: TGCAGTGGAGGGCTTGATGGCTACACCTTC.

This clonotype was seen ten or more times. V is TRBV5-1 and J is TRBJ1-1; D uncertain. This CDR3 spans 13 amino acids. Trimming shortened V by 4 bases and J by 1 base, and 8 bases separated the two germline ends. Germline V CDR1 and CDR2: SGHRS, YFSETQ. Written as DNA, the CDR3 is TGCGCCAGCAGCACCCCAGAGAACACTGAAGCTTTCTTT. Protein product: CASSTPENTEAFF.

This clonotype was observed many times. This chain links TRBV15 with TRBJ1-5; TRBD1 matches 8 bases. Germline V CDR1 and CDR2: LNHNV, YYDKDF (reference sequence). V dropped 4 bases and J dropped 4; count of bases not matched to a gene: 6. CDR3 length: 15 amino acids. The CDR3 sequence: CATSTGQGGNQPQHF. CDR3 in DNA: TGTGCCACCAGCACAGGACAGGGAGGAAATCAGCCCCAGCATTTT.

The gene calls are TRBV30 and TRBJ1-1; D unresolved. Germline V gene sequence: CDR1 GTSNPN, CDR2 SVGIG (reference sequence). The CDR3 consists of 12 residues. Trimming took 3 bases from V and 4 from J, leaving 9 bases between them. CDR3 DNA sequence: TGTGCCTGGAGGAATGGGTTCACTGAAGCTTTCTTT. The encoded protein is CAWRNGFTEAFF.

The table lists this clonotype with many counts. This sequence joins TRBV7-8 and TRBJ2-1, with 7 bases aligning to TRBD1. With V trimmed by 5 bases and J by 2 bases, 6 bases remained unmatched. Germline lookup yields CDR1 SGHVS and CDR2 FQNEAQ. This CDR3 has 15 amino acids. The CDR3 region is CASSPTGNPYNEQFF. In DNA, the CDR3 is TGTGCCAGCAGCCCGACAGGGAACCCCTACAATGAGCAGTTCTTC.